Listed here are 6 T cell receptor beta chains from one sample, sequenced in a study of tissue T cells after allogeneic stem cell transplantation. Time point specified: mouse harvest day 14 after allogeneic transplant. Mouse grafts combined 10^7 T-cell-depleted bone marrow cells with 10^6 splenic CD5+ T cells. Clones were sequenced by immunoSEQ multiplex PCR, and TCRdb holds only the in-frame ones, with some missing. The data hold about 9,000 clones, with roughly 34% observed a single time. The sample was skin. Every receptor here comes from a female BALB/c mouse given C57BL/6 T cells with graft-versus-host disease after an allogeneic hematopoietic cell transplant.

Concerning this clone itself: Here the gene names and germline are mouse. The CDR3 is cut off 1 residue early in the read; its end comes from the germline J gene. The rearrangement joins TRBV26 to TRBJ2-3, with no clear D. CDR1 and CDR2 from the germline V gene are KGHPV and FQNQEV (reference sequence). This CDR3 is built from 14 residues. V gave up 4 bases and J gave up 1 base, with 9 bases separating them. Partial CDR3 DNA: TGTGCCAGCAGTCCTCGGGAGGGTGCAGAAACGCTGTAT. Residues: CASSPREGAETLY. The whole CDR3 protein is CASSPREGAETLYF.

In its sample, this clone was seen a few times. The gene names given are mouse names. Read coverage stops 1 residue before the CDR3 terminus; the germline J gene supplies the remainder. The chain has TRBV26 and TRBJ1-3, with D unclear. Looked up from germline, CDR1 is KGHPV and CDR2 is FQNQEV (reference sequence). This CDR3 has 14 amino acids. Trimming shortened V by 0 bases and J by 1 base, and 4 bases separated the two germline ends. The CDR3: CASSLSTSGNTLYF. Partial CDR3 DNA: TGTGCCAGCAGTCTGTCCACATCTGGAAATACGCTCTAT.

In regard to this clone: These gene names are mouse names. The CDR3 sequence: CSSSQSRGRDTQYF. Partial CDR3 DNA: TGCTCCAGCAGTCAATCAAGGGGCAGGGACACCCAGTAC. This chain uses TRBV23 with TRBJ2-5. The read ends 1 residue shy of where the CDR3 ends; the end is completed using the germline J gene. CDR1 is KGHTA, CDR2 FQNQQP, per germline. The CDR3 totals 14 residues. Drawing the rest from reference TRBV23 and TRBJ2-5, the complete variable domain is DAAVTQKPRYLIKMKGQEAEMKCIPEKGHTAVFWYQQKQSKELKFLIYFQNQQPLDQIDMVKERFSAVCPSSSLCSLGIRTCEAEDSALYLCSSSQSRGRDTQYFGPGTRLLVL.

For this clone: Gene names are mouse gene names. The read stops 1 residue short of the end of the CDR3; the missing end is completed from the germline J gene. This chain links TRBV3 with TRBJ2-7; a possible D gene is TRBD2 (6 bases). The CDR3 covers 13 residues. Trimming removed 2 bases from V and 2 bases from J, with 7 bases in between. CDR1 and CDR2 (germline): SNHLY, FYNGKV (reference sequence). CDR3 region: CASSLRLAYEQYF. Incomplete CDR3 DNA: TGTGCCAGCAGCTTAAGACTGGCCTATGAACAGTAC.

As for this clone: Gene and germline names: mouse. The read terminates 1 residue ahead of where the CDR3 ends, so the germline J gene completes it. The chain has TRBV3 and TRBJ2-7; TRBD2 agrees at 7 bases. Looked up from germline, CDR1 is SNHLY and CDR2 is FYNGKV (reference sequence). J lost 0 bases, V lost 2 bases, and 4 bases had no gene match. The CDR3 is made up of 15 amino acids. The chain's CDR3 is CASSLRLGSSYEQYF. The part of the CDR3 DNA that was read is TGTGCCAGCAGCTTAAGACTGGGAAGCTCCTATGAACAGTAC.

This clone was detected only a few times. The gene names here belong to mouse. The read terminates 1 residue ahead of where the CDR3 ends, so the germline J gene completes it. This chain connects TRBV3 to TRBJ2-4, with 12 bases lining up with TRBD2. Germline V gene sequence: CDR1 SNHLY, CDR2 FYNGKV (reference sequence). V dropped 5 bases and J dropped 5; count of bases not matched to a gene: 2. The CDR3 runs to 14 residues. This CDR3 reads CASSQTGGANTLYF. The DNA read from the CDR3 is TGTGCCAGCAGCCAGACTGGGGGGGCAAACACCTTGTAC.